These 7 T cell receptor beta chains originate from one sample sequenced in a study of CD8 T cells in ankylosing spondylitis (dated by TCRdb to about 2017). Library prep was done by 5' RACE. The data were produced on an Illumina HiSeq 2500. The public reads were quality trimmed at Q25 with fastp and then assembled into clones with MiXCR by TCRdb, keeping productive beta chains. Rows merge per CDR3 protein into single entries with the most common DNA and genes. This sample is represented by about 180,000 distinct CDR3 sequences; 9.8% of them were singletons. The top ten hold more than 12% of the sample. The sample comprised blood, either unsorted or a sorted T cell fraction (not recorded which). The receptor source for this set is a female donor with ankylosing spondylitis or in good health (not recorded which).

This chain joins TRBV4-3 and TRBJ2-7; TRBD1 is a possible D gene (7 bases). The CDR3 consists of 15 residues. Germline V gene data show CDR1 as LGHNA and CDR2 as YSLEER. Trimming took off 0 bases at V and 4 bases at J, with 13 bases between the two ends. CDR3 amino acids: CASSQDPRGAYEQYF. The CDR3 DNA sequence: TGCGCCAGCAGCCAAGATCCCAGGGGGGCGTACGAGCAGTACTTC.

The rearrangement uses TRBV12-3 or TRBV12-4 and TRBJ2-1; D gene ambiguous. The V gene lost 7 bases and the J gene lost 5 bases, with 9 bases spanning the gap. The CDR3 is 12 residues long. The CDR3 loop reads CASTILNNEQFF. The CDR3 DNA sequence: TGTGCCAGCACCATCCTTAACAATGAGCAGTTCTTC.

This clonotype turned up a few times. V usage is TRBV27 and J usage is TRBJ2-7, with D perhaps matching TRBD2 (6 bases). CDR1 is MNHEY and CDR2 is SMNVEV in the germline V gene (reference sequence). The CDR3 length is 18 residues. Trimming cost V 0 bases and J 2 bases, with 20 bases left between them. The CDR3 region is CASSLSPRRRDLTYEQYF. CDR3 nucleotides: TGTGCCAGCAGTTTATCCCCCCGCCGGAGGGACCTTACCTACGAGCAGTACTTC.

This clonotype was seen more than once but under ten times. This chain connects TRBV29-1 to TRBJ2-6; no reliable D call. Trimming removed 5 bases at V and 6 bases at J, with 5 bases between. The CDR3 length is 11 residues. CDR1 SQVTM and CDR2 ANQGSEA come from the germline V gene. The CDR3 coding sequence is TGCAGCGTTTACATGGCCAACGTCCTGACTTTC. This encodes CSVYMANVLTF. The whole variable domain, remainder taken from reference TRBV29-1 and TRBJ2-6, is SAVISQKPSRDICQRGTSLTIQCQVDSQVTMMFWYRQQPGQSLTLIATANQGSEATYESGFVIDKFPISRPNLTFSTLTVSNMSPEDSSIYLCSVYMANVLTFGAGSRLTVL.

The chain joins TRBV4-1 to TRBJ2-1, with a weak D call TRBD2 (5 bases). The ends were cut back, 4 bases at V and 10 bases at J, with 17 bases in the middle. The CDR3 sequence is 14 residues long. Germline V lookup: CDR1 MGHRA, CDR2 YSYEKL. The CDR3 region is CASSLLSGDREQFF. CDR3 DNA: TGCGCCAGCAGCCTCCTCTCCGGGGATAGGGAGCAGTTCTTC.

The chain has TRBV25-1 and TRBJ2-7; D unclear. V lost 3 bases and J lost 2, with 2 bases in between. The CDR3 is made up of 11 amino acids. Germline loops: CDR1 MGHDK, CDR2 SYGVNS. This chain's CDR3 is CASSDAYEQYF. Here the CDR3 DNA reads TGTGCCAGCAGTGACGCCTACGAGCAGTACTTC.

The CDR3 protein is CASSSGWHEQYF. The DNA of the CDR3 is TGTGCCAGCAGTTCCGGGTGGCACGAGCAGTACTTC. The V and J genes are TRBV6-2 or TRBV6-3 and TRBJ2-7; D unclear. Germline V lookup: CDR1 MNHEY, CDR2 SVGEGT. V was trimmed by 4 bases and J by 5 bases, leaving 9 bases between them. This CDR3 contains 12 residues.